This TCR beta chain is drawn from a study of PD-L1 blockade in urothelial cancer. Sequenced by immunoSEQ multiplex PCR; TCRdb stores in-frame clones only, minus some. Of 70,000 to 95,000 clones listed, 65% to 85% are singletons. This clone occurred a few times. Germline assignment: CDR1 SNHLY and CDR2 FYNNEI. Between the trimmed V and J ends, which lost 5 bases and 3 bases, there was a span of 10 bases. This CDR3 has 13 residues. Indicated time point: pretreatment peripheral blood. Each patient contributed between 1 and 8 total time points of blood mononuclear cells, pretreatment and during treatment. The specimen comprised PBMCs, sampled around atezolizumab (anti-PD-L1) treatment. This clonotype originated in a man between 60 and 75 years old with urothelial cancer. This chain uses TRBV2 with TRBJ1-1; D possibly corresponds to TRBD1 (6 bases). For the CDR3, the DNA is TGTGCCAGCAGTCCCCGACAGGACACTGAAGCTTTCTTT. Its translation: CASSPRQDTEAFF. The full variable domain, completed using reference TRBV2 and TRBJ1-1, is EPEVTQTPSHQVTQMGQEVILRCVPISNHLYFYWYRQILGQKVEFLVSFYNNEISEKSEIFDDQFSVERPDGSNFTLKIRSTKLEDSAMYFCASSPRQDTEAFFGQGTRLTVV.